This passage covers 7 T cell receptor beta chains from one sample sequenced in a study of T-cell memory formation after mild COVID-19. TCRdb reanalysed the 5' RACE reads using MiXCR and keeps one entry per CDR3 protein. The data contain about 84,000 distinct CDR3 sequences, more than 11% of them seen just once; the ten biggest clones take up under 35%. Sequencing was done on a sample of PBMCs or a T cell subset sorted from them (not recorded which). The receptors derive from an adult woman who had mild COVID-19 (a few samples of this study predate the infection). Cell type and time point are not known.

The table lists this clonotype with a few counts. The chain employs TRBV7-9 and TRBJ2-5; D remains ambiguous. From germline, CDR1 is SEHNR and CDR2 FQNEAQ (reference sequence). Trimming took off 4 bases at V and 3 bases at J, with 9 bases between the two ends. CDR3 length: 13 residues. This chain's CDR3 is CASSSDGEETQYF. The CDR3 DNA reads TGTGCCAGCAGCTCCGATGGGGAAGAGACCCAGTACTTC.

The genes are TRBV7-9 and TRBJ2-1; 12 nucleotides line up with TRBD2. V lost 7 bases to trimming and J lost 6 bases; unmatched junction nucleotides: 10. Germline V lookup: CDR1 SEHNR, CDR2 FQNEAQ (reference sequence). There are 16 residues in the CDR3. This CDR3 reads CASITTSGSGGNEQFF. CDR3 sequence (DNA): TGTGCCAGCATCACGACTAGCGGGAGTGGGGGCAATGAGCAGTTCTTC. The full variable domain, rest sourced from reference TRBV7-9 and TRBJ2-1, is DTGVSQNPRHKITKRGQNVTFRCDPISEHNRLYWYRQTLGQGPEFLTYFQNEAQLEKSRLLSDRFSAERPKGSFSTLEIQRTEQGDSAMYLCASITTSGSGGNEQFFGPGTRLTVL.

This clonotype was seen only a few times. The chain joins TRBV19 to TRBJ2-2; a possible D gene is TRBD2 (6 bases). Germline CDR1 is LNHDA and CDR2 is SQIVND (reference sequence). The CDR3 covers 15 residues. Trimming cost V 1 base and J 3 bases, with 9 bases left between them. The CDR3 region is CASSIVAVYTGELFF. The CDR3 DNA sequence: TGTGCCAGTAGTATAGTAGCGGTTTACACCGGGGAGCTGTTTTTT.

The CDR3 DNA follows: TGCAGCGTTGAGGCCGGGACAGGGGCGGGCTATGGCTACACCTTC. This gives the protein CSVEAGTGAGYGYTF. V gene TRBV29-1 combines with J gene TRBJ1-2; 10 bases align to TRBD1. With 3 bases clipped from V and 4 bases from J, the junction kept 8 bases outside the gene matches. This CDR3 has 15 residues. The germline gives CDR1 SQVTM, CDR2 ANQGSEA. The whole variable domain, filled in from reference TRBV29-1 and TRBJ1-2, reads SAVISQKPSRDICQRGTSLTIQCQVDSQVTMMFWYRQQPGQSLTLIATANQGSEATYESGFVIDKFPISRPNLTFSTLTVSNMSPEDSSIYLCSVEAGTGAGYGYTFGSGTRLTVV.

This clonotype has just a few counts. This chain links TRBV7-6 with TRBJ2-7; 7 bases fit TRBD2. Trimming took 3 bases from V and 7 from J; bases not matched to a gene: 12. Germline V gene lookup returns CDR1 SGHVS and CDR2 FNYEAQ. The CDR3 extends over 15 amino acids. In DNA form, the CDR3 reads TGTGCCAGCAGCTTGGGTACGGGAGGTCCAGGAGAGCAGTACTTC. Its translation: CASSLGTGGPGEQYF.

The chain couples TRBV7-6 to TRBJ2-7; maybe TRBD2 (5 bases). Germline CDR1 reads SGHVS; CDR2 reads FNYEAQ. V dropped 1 base and J dropped 0 bases, with 13 bases sitting between them. This CDR3 is 16 amino acids long. CDR3 amino acids: CASSLEREPYSYEQYF. CDR3 bases: TGTGCCAGCAGCTTAGAGAGGGAACCTTACTCCTACGAGCAGTACTTC.

The chain links TRBV3-1 to TRBJ2-1; 8 bases map to TRBD2. This CDR3 has 16 amino acids. V was pared by 4 bases and J by 4 bases, with 9 bases of the junction left unmatched. Germline V gene data show CDR1 as LGHDT and CDR2 as YNNKEL (reference sequence). CDR3 loop: CASSLILREGYNEQFF. In DNA, the CDR3 is TGTGCCAGCAGCCTGATCCTTCGGGAGGGATACAATGAGCAGTTCTTC.